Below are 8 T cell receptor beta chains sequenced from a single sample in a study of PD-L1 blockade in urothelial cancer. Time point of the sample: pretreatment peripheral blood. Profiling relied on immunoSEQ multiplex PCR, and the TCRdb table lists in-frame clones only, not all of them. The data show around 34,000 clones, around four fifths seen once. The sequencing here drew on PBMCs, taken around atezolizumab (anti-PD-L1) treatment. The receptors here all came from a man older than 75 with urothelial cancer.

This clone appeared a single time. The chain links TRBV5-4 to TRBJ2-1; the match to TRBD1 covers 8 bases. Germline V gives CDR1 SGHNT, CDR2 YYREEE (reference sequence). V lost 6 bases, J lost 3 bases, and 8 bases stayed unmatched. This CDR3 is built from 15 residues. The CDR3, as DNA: TGTGCCAGCACCCCGCAGGGGGCGCGCTACAATGAGCAGTTCTTC. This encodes CASTPQGARYNEQFF.

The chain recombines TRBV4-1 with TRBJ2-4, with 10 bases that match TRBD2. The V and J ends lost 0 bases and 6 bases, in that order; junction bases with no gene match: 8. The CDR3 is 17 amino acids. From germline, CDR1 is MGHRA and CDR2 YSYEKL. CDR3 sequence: CASSQEPPSGSRNIQYF. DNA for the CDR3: TGCGCCAGCAGCCAAGAACCCCCTAGCGGGAGCAGAAACATTCAGTACTTC.

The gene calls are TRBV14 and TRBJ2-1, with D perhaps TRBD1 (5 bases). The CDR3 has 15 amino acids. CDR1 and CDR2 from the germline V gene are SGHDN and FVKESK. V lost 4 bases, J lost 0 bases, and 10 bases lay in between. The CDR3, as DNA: TGTGCCAGCAGCCGCGGACACAGCTCCTACAATGAGCAGTTCTTC. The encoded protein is CASSRGHSSYNEQFF. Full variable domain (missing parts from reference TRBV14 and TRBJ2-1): EAGVTQFPSHSVIEKGQTVTLRCDPISGHDNLYWYRRVMGKEIKFLLHFVKESKQDESGMPNNRFLAERTGGTYSTLKVQPAELEDSGVYFCASSRGHSSYNEQFFGPGTRLTVL.

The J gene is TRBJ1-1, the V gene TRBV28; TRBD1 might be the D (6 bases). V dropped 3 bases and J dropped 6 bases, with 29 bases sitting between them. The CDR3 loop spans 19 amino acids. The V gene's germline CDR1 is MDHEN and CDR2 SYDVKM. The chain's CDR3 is CASSFGWNRQVLRYAEAFF. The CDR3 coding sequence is TGTGCCAGCAGTTTTGGCTGGAACCGACAGGTCCTTCGTTACGCTGAAGCTTTCTTT.

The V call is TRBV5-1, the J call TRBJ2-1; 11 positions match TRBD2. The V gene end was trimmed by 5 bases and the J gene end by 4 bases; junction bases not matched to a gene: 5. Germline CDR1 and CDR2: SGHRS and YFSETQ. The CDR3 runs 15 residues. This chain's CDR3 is CASRWLAGGYNEQFF. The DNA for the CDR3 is TGCGCCAGCAGGTGGCTAGCGGGAGGTTACAATGAGCAGTTCTTC.

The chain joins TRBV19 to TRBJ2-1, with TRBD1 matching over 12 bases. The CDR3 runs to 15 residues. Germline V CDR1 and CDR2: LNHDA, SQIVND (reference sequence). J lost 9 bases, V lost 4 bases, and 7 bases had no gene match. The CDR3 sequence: CASSKGGQGAGEQFF. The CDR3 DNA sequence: TGTGCCAGTAGTAAAGGGGGACAGGGGGCAGGTGAGCAGTTCTTC.

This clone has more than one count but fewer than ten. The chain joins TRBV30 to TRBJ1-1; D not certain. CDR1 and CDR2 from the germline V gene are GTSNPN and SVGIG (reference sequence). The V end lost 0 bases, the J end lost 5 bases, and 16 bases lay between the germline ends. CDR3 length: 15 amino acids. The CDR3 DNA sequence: TGTGCCTGGAGTGTAAATCGGGGAAGGGTAACTGAAGCTTTCTTT. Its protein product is CAWSVNRGRVTEAFF.

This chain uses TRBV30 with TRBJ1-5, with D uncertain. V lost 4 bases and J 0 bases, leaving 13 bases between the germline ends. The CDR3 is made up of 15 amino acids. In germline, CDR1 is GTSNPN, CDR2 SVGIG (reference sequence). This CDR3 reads CAWTYGGNSNQPQHF. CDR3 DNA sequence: TGTGCCTGGACTTATGGAGGGAATAGCAATCAGCCCCAGCATTTT. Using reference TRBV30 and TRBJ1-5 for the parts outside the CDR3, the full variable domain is SQTIHQWPATLVQPVGSPLSLECTVEGTSNPNLYWYRQAAGRGLQLLFYSVGIGQISSEVPQNLSASRPQDRQFILSSKKLLLSDSGFYLCAWTYGGNSNQPQHFGDGTRLSIL.